This passage covers 16 T cell receptor beta chains from one sample sequenced in a study of shared clonotypes between healthy human individuals. Using immunoSEQ multiplex PCR, the repertoire was profiled, and TCRdb retains in-frame clones only, with some absent. Of 1.4 million to 1.5 million clones in the sample, approximately 97% were seen once. The sequencing sample was made of naive CD4+ T cells sorted from blood. Noted subset: CD45RA+ positively selected. The receptors stem from a man aged 30 to 39 in good health.

The gene calls are TRBV18 and TRBJ2-7; 12 nucleotides match TRBD1. V was pared by 5 bases and J by 4 bases, with 15 bases of the junction left unmatched. This CDR3 has 18 residues. Germline CDR1 and CDR2: KGHSH and LQKENI. The CDR3 nucleotides read TGTGCCAGCTCAAACTTACCTGGGACAGGGGGCCGAGTATACGAGCAGTACTTC. Amino acid sequence: CASSNLPGTGGRVYEQYF.

The chain carries TRBV12-5 and TRBJ2-5, with 13 bases matching TRBD2. V shed 3 bases and J 3 bases; nucleotides not matched to a gene: 19. Germline CDR1 reads LGHNT; CDR2 reads FRNRAP. The CDR3 totals 21 residues. Here the CDR3 reads CASGLLGGLAGPDREEETQYF. The CDR3 DNA reads as TGTGCTAGTGGTTTACTCGGGGGACTAGCGGGACCAGACCGGGAAGAAGAGACCCAGTACTTC. The full variable domain, rest sourced from reference TRBV12-5 and TRBJ2-5, is DARVTQTPRHKVTEMGQEVTMRCQPILGHNTVFWYRQTMMQGLELLAYFRNRAPLDDSGMPKDRFSAEMPDATLATLKIQPSEPRDSAVYFCASGLLGGLAGPDREEETQYFGPGTRLLVL.

This chain connects TRBV2 to TRBJ1-4; D is unclear. This CDR3 has 14 residues. Looked up from germline, CDR1 is SNHLY and CDR2 is FYNNEI. V was clipped by 3 bases and J by 7 bases, with 12 bases between them. The CDR3 loop reads CASSEGIGLEKLFF. The DNA for the CDR3 is TGTGCCAGCAGTGAGGGTATAGGGCTTGAAAAACTGTTTTTT.

The chain links TRBV28 to TRBJ2-5, with D uncertain. V was pared by 10 bases and J by 4 bases, with 16 bases between. The germline V gene encodes CDR1 MDHEN and CDR2 SYDVKM. The CDR3 has 13 residues. The DNA of the CDR3 is TGTGCCACCCTTCTGGCGTCCGGAGAGACCCAGTACTTC. Translated: CATLLASGETQYF.

The CDR3 bases are TGTGCCAGCAGCCTCTCATGGACGGGAGCCTACAATGAGCAGTTCTTC. It codes for CASSLSWTGAYNEQFF. This rearrangement joins TRBV5-5 to TRBJ2-1, with TRBD2 as a possible D gene (6 bases). The CDR3 is 16 amino acids. Germline lookup yields CDR1 SGHKS and CDR2 YYEKEE (reference sequence). V lost 4 bases, J lost 2 bases, and 16 bases lay in between.

V is TRBV2 and J is TRBJ2-1; the D gene could be TRBD1 or TRBD2 (5 bases each). CDR3 size: 15 residues. CDR1 is SNHLY and CDR2 is FYNNEI in the germline V gene. With 5 bases removed from V and 9 bases from J, the gap between germline ends came to 20 bases. The CDR3 DNA is TGTGCCAGCAGTACAGGAGTTCCGGGGTGGGGTGAGCAGTTCTTC. The encoded protein is CASSTGVPGWGEQFF.

CDR3 sequence reads: CASSVSRDRFTDTQYF. CDR3 bases: TGTGCCAGCAGCGTTAGCCGGGACAGATTCACAGATACGCAGTATTTT. The genes are TRBV9 and TRBJ2-3, with TRBD1 matching 7 bases. V lost 2 bases, J lost 2 bases, and 8 bases stayed unmatched. Germline CDR1 SGDLS, CDR2 YYNGEE. This CDR3 comprises 16 residues.

Written as DNA, the CDR3 is TGCGCCAGCAGCTTGGTAACCCACAGGGGGCGACGGTCCTACGAGCAGTACTTC. This gives the protein CASSLVTHRGRRSYEQYF. The rearrangement links TRBV5-1 to TRBJ2-7, with 9 bases matching TRBD1. Germline V lookup: CDR1 SGHRS, CDR2 YFSETQ. The CDR3 is 18 amino acids. The J segment lost 1 base and the V segment lost 0 bases, leaving 11 bases of the junction unmatched.

V is TRBV27 and J is TRBJ2-1; 7 positions match TRBD2. CDR1 and CDR2 (germline): MNHEY, SMNVEV (reference sequence). CDR3 length: 17 amino acids. V shed 2 bases and J 16 bases; nucleotides not matched to a gene: 23. CDR3 protein: CASSLRSAPSKKRDGFF. The CDR3 DNA is TGTGCCAGCAGTTTACGGTCTGCTCCATCCAAAAAGCGGGACGGTTTCTTC.

The chain has TRBV5-4 and TRBJ2-1, with D perhaps matching TRBD2 (6 bases). Looked up from germline, CDR1 is SGHNT and CDR2 is YYREEE (reference sequence). The length of the CDR3 is 14 residues. V was clipped by 4 bases and J by 6 bases, with 14 bases between them. The CDR3 loop is CASSLTSIGNEQFF. Here the CDR3 DNA reads TGTGCCAGCAGCCTGACTAGTATCGGCAATGAGCAGTTCTTC.

The genes are TRBV9 and TRBJ2-1, with 9 positions matching TRBD2. The V and J ends lost 4 bases and 1 base, in that order; junction bases with no gene match: 3. The germline CDR1 and CDR2 sequences are SGDLS and YYNGEE. CDR3 length equals 15 residues. CDR3 sequence (DNA): TGTGCCAGCAGCATAGCGGGAGTTTCCTACAATGAGCAGTTCTTC. Translation: CASSIAGVSYNEQFF.

This clone was recorded once. V usage is TRBV7-2 and J usage is TRBJ2-5; D gene unclear. V lost 6 bases and J 4 bases, leaving 6 bases between the germline ends. The CDR3 has 11 amino acids. In germline, CDR1 is SGHTA, CDR2 FQGNSA. CDR3 residues: CASSTVETQYF. The CDR3 bases are TGTGCCAGCAGTACTGTAGAGACCCAGTACTTC. Variable domain in full (rest from reference TRBV7-2 and TRBJ2-5): GAGVSQSPSNKVTEKGKDVELRCDPISGHTALYWYRQSLGQGLEFLIYFQGNSAPDKSGLPSDRFSAERTGGSVSTLTIQRTQQEDSAVYLCASSTVETQYFGPGTRLLVL.

The chain combines TRBV5-1 with TRBJ2-6; tentatively, D is TRBD2 (5 bases). The CDR3 sequence is 17 residues long. V shed 5 bases and J shed 0 bases, with 15 bases lying between them. Germline V gene sequence: CDR1 SGHRS, CDR2 YFSETQ. The DNA of the CDR3 is TGCGCCAGCAGTCTTACGGGGATATCCTCTGGGGCCAACGTCCTGACTTTC. It encodes CASSLTGISSGANVLTF.

The J gene is TRBJ1-2, the V gene TRBV19; possibly TRBD1 for D (6 bases). Deletions cut 7 bases from V and 3 bases from J, with 21 bases between. The CDR3 totals 16 residues. In germline, CDR1 is LNHDA, CDR2 SQIVND (reference sequence). CDR3 bases: TGTGCCAGTAAAAATATGCAAAGGGGGGTGTACTATGGCTACACCTTC. Its protein is CASKNMQRGVYYGYTF.

The chain has TRBV6-1 and TRBJ1-5; maybe TRBD1 (6 bases). Germline-derived CDR1 and CDR2 are MNHNS and SASEGT. Trimming pared 1 base from V and 5 bases from J, leaving 9 bases between. This CDR3 is built from 14 residues. In DNA form, the CDR3 reads TGTGCCAGCAGTGAAGTGAGGACAGATCAGCCCCAGCATTTT. It specifies CASSEVRTDQPQHF.

The chain links TRBV15 to TRBJ1-5; no reliable D call. The CDR3 is 15 residues long. V was cut by 1 base and J by 0 bases, with 7 bases left in between. Germline V gene lookup returns CDR1 LNHNV and CDR2 YYDKDF (reference sequence). CDR3 DNA sequence: TGTGCCACCAGCAGAGCCCGGAATAGCAATCAGCCCCAGCATTTT. Its protein product is CATSRARNSNQPQHF.